This entry describes one T cell receptor beta chain. Its specificity is unknown. The sample comes from a study of beta chain features in type 1 diabetes. The whole isolated RNA underwent reverse transcription, so sequencing captured expressed TCRB transcripts. Clones were sequenced by immunoSEQ multiplex PCR, and TCRdb holds only the in-frame ones, with some missing. The table includes more than 300,000 clones, less than 9.5% detected once. J gave up 4 bases and V 5 bases, and 10 bases lay outside the gene matches. CDR3 size: 16 residues. Germline V CDR1 and CDR2: SGHVS, FQNEAQ. Study-wide findings and caveats: TCRB CDR3s were moderately but significantly shorter in Type 1 diabetes patients in all four CD4+ subsets. Shorter templates may be favored by PCR, equally so in patients and controls.

The sequence derives from a young woman in good health. The genes are TRBV7-8 and TRBJ2-2; 7 bases map to TRBD2. Sequences were obtained from central memory CD4+ T cells from blood. CDR3 sequence: CASSPVGAGPTGELFF. The CDR3 DNA follows: TGTGCCAGCAGCCCCGTTGGAGCGGGACCCACCGGGGAGCTGTTTTTT.